This entry describes one TCR beta chain. This entry comes from a study of control samples from healthy donors and cancer patients. V trimming: 3 bases; J trimming: 4 bases; junction bases outside the gene matches: 12. The CDR3 spans 18 residues. Germline values: CDR1 LNHDA, CDR2 SQIVND (reference sequence). The method was immunoSEQ multiplex PCR; TCRdb's version includes in-frame clones alone and lacks a portion of them. The profile covers over 150,000 clones, with more than 85% appearing a single time and just over 2% taken by the ten largest. Sequencing was carried out using blood. This chain connects TRBV19 to TRBJ2-2, with 9 bases aligning to TRBD2. This TCR was sampled from a woman in her thirties or forties in good health. CDR3 bases: TGTGCCAGTAGTATTGACGGGAGGGCTAGCGGGGTCACCGGGGAGCTGTTTTTT. Translated: CASSIDGRASGVTGELFF.